The clone carrying this T cell receptor (beta chain) occurred a few times. Germline V CDR1 and CDR2: GTSNPN, SVGIG (reference sequence). The CDR3 is 11 residues long. Between the trimmed V and J ends, which lost 3 bases and 10 bases, there was a span of 12 bases. The sample comes from a study of cytomegalovirus exposure and HLA in healthy donors. Use of 60 Vbeta and 13 Jbeta primers characterized the PCR. Sequenced by immunoSEQ multiplex PCR; TCRdb stores in-frame clones only, minus some. The table shows more than 150,000 clones, with about 79% occurring only once. Sequencing was done on a sample of PBMCs. This rearrangement joins TRBV30 to TRBJ1-1, with a possible D match to TRBD1 (5 bases). The receptor's source is a man aged 45-60 years in good health and CMV-seropositive. The CDR3 spells CAWRRDSGAFF. The CDR3 DNA reads TGTGCCTGGAGGAGGGACTCTGGAGCTTTCTTT.